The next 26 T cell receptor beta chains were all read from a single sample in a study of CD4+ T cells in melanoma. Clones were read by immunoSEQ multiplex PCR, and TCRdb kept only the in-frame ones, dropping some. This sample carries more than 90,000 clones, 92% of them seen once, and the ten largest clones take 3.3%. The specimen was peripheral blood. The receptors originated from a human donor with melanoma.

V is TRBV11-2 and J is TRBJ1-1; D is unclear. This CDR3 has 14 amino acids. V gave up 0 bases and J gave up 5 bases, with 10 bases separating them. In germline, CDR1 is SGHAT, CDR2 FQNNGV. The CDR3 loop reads CASSLDRRGTEAFF. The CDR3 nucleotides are TGTGCCAGCAGCTTAGATCGACGAGGGACTGAAGCTTTCTTT.

The CDR3 spells CAIKRDFLFSRNTEAFF. CDR3 nucleotide sequence: TGTGCCATCAAACGGGACTTCCTTTTTTCACGGAACACTGAAGCTTTCTTT. This chain connects TRBV10-3 to TRBJ1-1, with a possible D match to TRBD1 (5 bases). The CDR3 is 17 residues long. Germline CDR1 is ENHRY and CDR2 is SYGVKD. Trimming cost V 7 bases and J 1 base, with 22 bases left between them.

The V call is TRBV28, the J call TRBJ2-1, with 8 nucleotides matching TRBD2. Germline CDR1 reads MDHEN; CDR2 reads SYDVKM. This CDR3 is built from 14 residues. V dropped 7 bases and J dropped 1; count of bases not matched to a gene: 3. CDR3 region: CASNSGTSYNEQFF. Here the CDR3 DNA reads TGTGCCAGCAATAGCGGGACTTCCTACAATGAGCAGTTCTTC. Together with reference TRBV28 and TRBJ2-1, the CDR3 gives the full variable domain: DVKVTQSSRYLVKRTGEKVFLECVQDMDHENMFWYRQDPGLGLRLIYFSYDVKMKEKGDIPEGYSVSREKKERFSLILESASTNQTSMYLCASNSGTSYNEQFFGPGTRLTVL.

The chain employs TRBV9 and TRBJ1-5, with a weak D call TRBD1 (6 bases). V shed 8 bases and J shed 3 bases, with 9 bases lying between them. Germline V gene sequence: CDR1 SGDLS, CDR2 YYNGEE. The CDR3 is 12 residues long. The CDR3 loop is CASGDNNQPQHF. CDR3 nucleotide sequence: TGTGCCAGTGGGGACAACAATCAGCCCCAGCATTTT.

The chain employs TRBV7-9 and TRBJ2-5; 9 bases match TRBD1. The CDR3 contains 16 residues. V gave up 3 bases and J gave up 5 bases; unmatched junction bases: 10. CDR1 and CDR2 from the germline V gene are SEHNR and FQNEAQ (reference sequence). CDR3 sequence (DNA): TGTGCCAGCAGCTTTACCGCCGGGACAGGGTATGAGACCCAGTACTTC. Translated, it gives CASSFTAGTGYETQYF. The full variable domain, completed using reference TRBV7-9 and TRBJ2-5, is DTGVSQNPRHKITKRGQNVTFRCDPISEHNRLYWYRQTLGQGPEFLTYFQNEAQLEKSRLLSDRFSAERPKGSFSTLEIQRTEQGDSAMYLCASSFTAGTGYETQYFGPGTRLLVL.

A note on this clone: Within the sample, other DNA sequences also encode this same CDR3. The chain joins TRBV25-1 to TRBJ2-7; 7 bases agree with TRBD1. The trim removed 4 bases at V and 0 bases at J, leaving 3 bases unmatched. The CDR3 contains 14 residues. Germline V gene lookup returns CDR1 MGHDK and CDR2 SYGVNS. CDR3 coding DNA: TGTGCCAGCAGTGGGACAGGTATCTCCTACGAGCAGTACTTC. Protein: CASSGTGISYEQYF.

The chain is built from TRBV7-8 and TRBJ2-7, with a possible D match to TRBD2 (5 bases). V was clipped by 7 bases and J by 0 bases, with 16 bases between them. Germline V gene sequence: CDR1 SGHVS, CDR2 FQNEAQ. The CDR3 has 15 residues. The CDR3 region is CASMLIATPSYEQYF. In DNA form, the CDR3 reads TGTGCCAGCATGCTAATAGCGACCCCCTCCTACGAGCAGTACTTC.

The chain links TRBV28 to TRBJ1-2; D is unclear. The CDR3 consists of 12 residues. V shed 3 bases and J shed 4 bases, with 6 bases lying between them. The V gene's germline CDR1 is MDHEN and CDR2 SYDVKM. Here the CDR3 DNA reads TGTGCCAGCAGTTTTGGCAGCTATGGCTACACCTTC. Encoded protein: CASSFGSYGYTF.

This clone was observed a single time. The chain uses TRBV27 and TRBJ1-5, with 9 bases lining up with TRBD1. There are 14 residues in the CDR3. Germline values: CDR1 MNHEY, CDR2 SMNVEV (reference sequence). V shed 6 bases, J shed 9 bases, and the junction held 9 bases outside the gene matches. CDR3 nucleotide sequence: TGTGCCAGCAGCCCGGGACAGGGTCAAAGGCCCCAGCATTTT. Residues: CASSPGQGQRPQHF.

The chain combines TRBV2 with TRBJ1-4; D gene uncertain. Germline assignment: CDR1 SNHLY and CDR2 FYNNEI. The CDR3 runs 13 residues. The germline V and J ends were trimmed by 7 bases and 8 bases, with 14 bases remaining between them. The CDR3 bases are TGTGCCAGCACCGTCTTGTGGCACGAAAAACTGTTTTTT. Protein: CASTVLWHEKLFF. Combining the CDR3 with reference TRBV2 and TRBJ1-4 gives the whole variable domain EPEVTQTPSHQVTQMGQEVILRCVPISNHLYFYWYRQILGQKVEFLVSFYNNEISEKSEIFDDQFSVERPDGSNFTLKIRSTKLEDSAMYFCASTVLWHEKLFFGSGTQLSVL.

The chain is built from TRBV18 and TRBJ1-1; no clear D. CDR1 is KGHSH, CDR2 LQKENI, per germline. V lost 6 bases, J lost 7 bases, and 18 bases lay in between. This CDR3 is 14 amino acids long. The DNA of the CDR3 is TGTGCCAGCTCGCCGAACACTATCGGAGGTGAAGCTTTCTTT. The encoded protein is CASSPNTIGGEAFF. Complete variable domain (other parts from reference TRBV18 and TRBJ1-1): NAGVMQNPRHLVRRRGQEARLRCSPMKGHSHVYWYRQLPEEGLKFMVYLQKENIIDESGMPKERFSAEFPKEGPSILRIQQVVRGDSAAYFCASSPNTIGGEAFFGQGTRLTVV.

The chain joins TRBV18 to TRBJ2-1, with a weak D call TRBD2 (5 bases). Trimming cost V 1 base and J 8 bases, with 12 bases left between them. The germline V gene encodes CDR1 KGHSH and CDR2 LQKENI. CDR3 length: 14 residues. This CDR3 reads CASSPLEVGYEQFF. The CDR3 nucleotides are TGTGCCAGCTCACCACTGGAGGTCGGCTATGAGCAGTTCTTC.

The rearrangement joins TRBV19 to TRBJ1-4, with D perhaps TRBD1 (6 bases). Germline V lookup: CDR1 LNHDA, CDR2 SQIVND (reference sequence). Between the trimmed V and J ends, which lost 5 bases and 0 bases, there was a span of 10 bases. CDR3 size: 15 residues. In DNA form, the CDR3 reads TGTGCCAGTAGTCACAACAGGGCAACTAATGAAAAACTGTTTTTT. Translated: CASSHNRATNEKLFF.

Here the CDR3 reads CASSAWGGTGTGELFF. The CDR3 region has the DNA TGTGCCAGCAGCGCGTGGGGAGGGACGGGCACCGGGGAGCTGTTTTTT. The chain combines TRBV9 with TRBJ2-2, with 7 bases that match TRBD2. The V gene end was trimmed by 3 bases and the J gene end by 4 bases; junction bases not matched to a gene: 9. CDR1 is SGDLS and CDR2 is YYNGEE in the germline V gene. This CDR3 region has 16 residues.

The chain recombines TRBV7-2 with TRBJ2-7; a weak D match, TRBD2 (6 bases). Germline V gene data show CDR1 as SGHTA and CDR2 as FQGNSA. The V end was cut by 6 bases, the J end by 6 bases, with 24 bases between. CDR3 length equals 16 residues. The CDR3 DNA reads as TGTGCCAGCAGTCCTCCCGGCGGGGACCTCTCACCCGAGCAGTACTTC. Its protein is CASSPPGGDLSPEQYF.

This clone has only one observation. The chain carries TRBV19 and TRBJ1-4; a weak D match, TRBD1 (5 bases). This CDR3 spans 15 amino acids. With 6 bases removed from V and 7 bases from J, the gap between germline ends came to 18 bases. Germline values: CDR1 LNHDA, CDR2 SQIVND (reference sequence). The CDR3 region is CASSSGKGSSEKLFF. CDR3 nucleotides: TGTGCCAGTAGCTCCGGGAAGGGGTCCAGTGAAAAACTGTTTTTT.

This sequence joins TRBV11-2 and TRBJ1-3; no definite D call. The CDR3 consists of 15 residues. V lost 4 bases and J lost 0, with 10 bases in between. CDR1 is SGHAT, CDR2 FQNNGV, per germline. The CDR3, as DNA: TGTGCCAGCAGCTCTCTCGTGGGCTCTGGAAACACCATATATTTT. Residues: CASSSLVGSGNTIYF.

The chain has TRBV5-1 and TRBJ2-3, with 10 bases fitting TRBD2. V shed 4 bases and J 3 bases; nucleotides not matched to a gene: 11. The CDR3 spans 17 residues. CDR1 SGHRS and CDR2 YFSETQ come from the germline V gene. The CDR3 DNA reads TGCGCCAGCAGCCCCCGCGGGGGGACTAGCGAAACAGATACGCAGTATTTT. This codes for CASSPRGGTSETDTQYF. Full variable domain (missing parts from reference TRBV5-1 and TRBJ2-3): KAGVTQTPRYLIKTRGQQVTLSCSPISGHRSVSWYQQTPGQGLQFLFEYFSETQRNKGNFPGRFSGRQFSNSRSEMNVSTLELGDSALYLCASSPRGGTSETDTQYFGPGTRLTVL.

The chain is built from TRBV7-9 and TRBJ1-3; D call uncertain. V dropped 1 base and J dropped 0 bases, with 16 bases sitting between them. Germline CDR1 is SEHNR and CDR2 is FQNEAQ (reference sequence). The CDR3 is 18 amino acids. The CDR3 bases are TGTGCCAGCAGCTTAGGCTCGGCGGATTTTTTCTCTGGAAACACCATATATTTT. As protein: CASSLGSADFFSGNTIYF.

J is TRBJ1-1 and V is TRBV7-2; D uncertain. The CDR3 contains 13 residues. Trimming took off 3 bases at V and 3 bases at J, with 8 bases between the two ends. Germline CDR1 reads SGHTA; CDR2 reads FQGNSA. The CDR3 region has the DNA TGTGCCAGCAGCTTGGGCACCTACACTGAAGCTTTCTTT. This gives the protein CASSLGTYTEAFF.

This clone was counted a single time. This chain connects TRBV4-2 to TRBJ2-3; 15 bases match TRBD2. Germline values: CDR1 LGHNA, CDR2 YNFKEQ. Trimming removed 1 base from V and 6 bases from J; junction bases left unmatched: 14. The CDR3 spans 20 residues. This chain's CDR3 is CASSQGRWGGTSGRSDTQYF. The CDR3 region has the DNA TGTGCCAGCAGCCAAGGCCGCTGGGGCGGGACTAGCGGGAGGTCTGATACGCAGTATTTT.

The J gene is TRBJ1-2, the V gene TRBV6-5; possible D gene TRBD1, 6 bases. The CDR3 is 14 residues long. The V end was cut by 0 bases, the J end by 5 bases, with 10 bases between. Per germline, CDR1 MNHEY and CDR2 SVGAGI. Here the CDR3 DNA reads TGTGCCAGCAGTTACTCGACAGGCCCTTATGGCTACACCTTC. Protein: CASSYSTGPYGYTF.

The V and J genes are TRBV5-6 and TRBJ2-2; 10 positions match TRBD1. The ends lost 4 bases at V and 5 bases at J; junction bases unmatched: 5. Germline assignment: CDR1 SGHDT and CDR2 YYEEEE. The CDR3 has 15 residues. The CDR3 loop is CASSTGTGDTGELFF. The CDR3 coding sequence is TGTGCCAGCAGCACCGGGACAGGGGATACCGGGGAGCTGTTTTTT.

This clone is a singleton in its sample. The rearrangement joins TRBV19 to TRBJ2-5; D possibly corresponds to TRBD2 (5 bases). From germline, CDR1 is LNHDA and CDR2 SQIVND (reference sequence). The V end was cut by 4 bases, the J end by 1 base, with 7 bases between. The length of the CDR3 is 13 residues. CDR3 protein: CASSSGPQETQYF. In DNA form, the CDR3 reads TGTGCCAGTAGTAGCGGGCCCCAAGAGACCCAGTACTTC. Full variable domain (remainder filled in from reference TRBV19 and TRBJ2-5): DGGITQSPKYLFRKEGQNVTLSCEQNLNHDAMYWYRQDPGQGLRLIYYSQIVNDFQKGDIAEGYSVSREKKESFPLTVTSAQKNPTAFYLCASSSGPQETQYFGPGTRLLVL.

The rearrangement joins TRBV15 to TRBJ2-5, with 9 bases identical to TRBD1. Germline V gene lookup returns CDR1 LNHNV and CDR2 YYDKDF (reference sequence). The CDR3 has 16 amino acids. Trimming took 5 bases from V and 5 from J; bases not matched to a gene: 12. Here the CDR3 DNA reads TGTGCCACCAGCGCCAACAGGGGGCGAAGTAGGGAGACCCAGTACTTC. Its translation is CATSANRGRSRETQYF.

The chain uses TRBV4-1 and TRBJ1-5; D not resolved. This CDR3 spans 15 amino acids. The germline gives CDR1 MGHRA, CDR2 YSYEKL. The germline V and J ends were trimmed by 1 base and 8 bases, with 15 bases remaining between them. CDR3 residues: CASSQVFGILEPQHF. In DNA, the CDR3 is TGCGCCAGCAGCCAAGTTTTCGGGATCCTCGAGCCCCAGCATTTT.